These 31 T cell receptor beta chains originate from one sample sequenced in a study of shared clonotypes between healthy human individuals. Some clones are missing from TCRdb's copy, which holds only in-frame ones; the method was immunoSEQ multiplex PCR. The data hold over 2 million clones, with 85% to 95% observed a single time. Sample: naive CD4+ T cells sorted from blood. The subset denotes: CD45RA+ positively selected. The receptors shown here come from a man between 18 and 35 years old in good health.

V usage is TRBV30 and J usage is TRBJ1-2; D ambiguous. Germline CDR1 and CDR2: GTSNPN and SVGIG (reference sequence). CDR3 length: 11 residues. V lost 3 bases and J 7 bases, leaving 9 bases between the germline ends. The CDR3 DNA follows: TGTGCCTGGAGCCCCCTGAGTGGCTACACCTTC. Translation: CAWSPLSGYTF.

The chain has TRBV5-1 and TRBJ2-3; 12 positions match TRBD2. The CDR3 loop spans 16 amino acids. Germline V gene lookup returns CDR1 SGHRS and CDR2 YFSETQ. The V segment lost 4 bases and the J segment 5 bases; nucleotides outside the gene matches: 8. The CDR3 spells CASSPRLAGDLDTQYF. The CDR3 DNA reads TGCGCCAGCAGCCCCCGACTAGCGGGGGACCTAGATACGCAGTATTTT.

The rearrangement uses TRBV4-1 and TRBJ2-7, with 8 bases aligning to TRBD1. This CDR3 comprises 16 residues. V shed 6 bases, J shed 1 base, and the junction held 11 bases outside the gene matches. Germline-derived CDR1 and CDR2 are MGHRA and YSYEKL. In nucleotides, the CDR3 is TGCGCCAGCAGGGACCCGACAGGGGTGAGGTCCTACGAGCAGTACTTC. The encoded protein is CASRDPTGVRSYEQYF.

This clone has a single count. The V and J genes are TRBV18 and TRBJ1-2, with D hard to call. V dropped 2 bases and J dropped 7 bases, with 11 bases sitting between them. Germline V CDR1 and CDR2: KGHSH, LQKENI. The CDR3 consists of 13 residues. The DNA of the CDR3 is TGTGCCAGCTCACCATCATTGGGTCTTGGCTACACCTTC. Amino acid sequence: CASSPSLGLGYTF.

The chain joins TRBV5-6 to TRBJ1-6; 7 bases agree with TRBD1. The CDR3 loop spans 16 amino acids. Germline V gene lookup returns CDR1 SGHDT and CDR2 YYEEEE. J lost 4 bases, V lost 5 bases, and 9 bases had no gene match. CDR3 sequence: CASRIRGTAYNSPLHF. CDR3 DNA: TGTGCCAGCAGAATCCGGGGGACAGCGTATAATTCACCCCTCCACTTT.

This chain links TRBV7-2 with TRBJ2-7, with D tentatively TRBD2 (8 bases). Looked up from germline, CDR1 is SGHTA and CDR2 is FQGNSA. V lost 5 bases and J lost 7, with 18 bases in between. CDR3 length: 14 amino acids. CDR3: CASSPREGAREQYF. Here the CDR3 DNA reads TGTGCCAGCAGCCCCCGGGAGGGGGCGAGGGAGCAGTACTTC.

J is TRBJ2-7 and V is TRBV4-3, with D hard to call. CDR3 length: 14 residues. Deletions cut 4 bases from V and 3 bases from J, with 13 bases between. Per germline, CDR1 LGHNA and CDR2 YSLEER. CDR3 in amino acids: CASSLSTVFYEQYF. DNA for the CDR3: TGCGCCAGCAGCCTTTCCACGGTTTTCTACGAGCAGTACTTC.

This rearrangement joins TRBV20-1 to TRBJ2-3, with TRBD2 identical over 8 bases. The CDR3 length is 11 residues. Germline CDR1 is DFQATT and CDR2 is SNEGSKA (reference sequence). Trimming took 5 bases from V and 10 from J; bases not matched to a gene: 5. The CDR3 DNA sequence: TGCAGTGCTGTAGGACTAGCAGCGCAGTATTTT. Residues: CSAVGLAAQYF.

In its sample, this clone was seen once. This chain joins TRBV6-5 and TRBJ1-2; 12 positions agree with TRBD1. The CDR3 runs to 14 residues. Losses at the gene ends were 7 bases for V and 8 bases for J; bases not matched to a gene: 8. Germline assignment: CDR1 MNHEY and CDR2 SVGAGI. The CDR3 DNA is TGTGCCAGCACCCTTGGGACAGGGGGCGGAGGCTACACCTTC. Translating gives CASTLGTGGGGYTF.

The V and J genes are TRBV30 and TRBJ1-2; D is possibly TRBD1 (6 bases). V was trimmed by 5 bases and J by 1 base, leaving 14 bases between them. This CDR3 is 14 amino acids long. CDR1 is GTSNPN, CDR2 SVGIG, per germline (reference sequence). In DNA form, the CDR3 reads TGTGCCTGGGGAGGACAGCATTTTAACTATGGCTACACCTTC. Protein sequence: CAWGGQHFNYGYTF.

CDR3 loop: CASSVSGTDIQYF. CDR3 nucleotide sequence: TGTGCCAGCAGCGTCTCTGGGACCGACATTCAGTACTTC. V is TRBV9 and J is TRBJ2-4; D assignment may be TRBD1 or TRBD2 (5 bases each). This CDR3 comprises 13 residues. Germline CDR1 is SGDLS and CDR2 is YYNGEE. Trimming removed 2 bases from V and 8 bases from J, with 11 bases in between. Combining the CDR3 with reference TRBV9 and TRBJ2-4 gives the whole variable domain DSGVTQTPKHLITATGQRVTLRCSPRSGDLSVYWYQQSLDQGLQFLIQYYNGEERAKGNILERFSAQQFPDLHSELNLSSLELGDSALYFCASSVSGTDIQYFGAGTRLSVL.

The chain has TRBV4-1 and TRBJ2-5; 11 bases fit TRBD1. CDR3 size: 15 residues. Looked up from germline, CDR1 is MGHRA and CDR2 is YSYEKL. Trimming at V came to 4 bases and at J to 5 bases, leaving 6 bases not matched to a gene. The CDR3 DNA reads as TGCGCCAGCAGCCGGGACAGGGGGAGAGGTGAGACCCAGTACTTC. Its translation is CASSRDRGRGETQYF.

The rearrangement uses TRBV18 and TRBJ1-4, with D maybe TRBD1 (5 bases). Germline V lookup: CDR1 KGHSH, CDR2 LQKENI. V was cut by 2 bases and J by 8 bases, with 12 bases left in between. This CDR3 has 14 residues. CDR3 DNA: TGTGCCAGCTCACCAGTAACAGGCCAGGAAAAACTGTTTTTT. It encodes CASSPVTGQEKLFF.

The DNA for the CDR3 is TGTGCCAGCAGTAACTTACAGGCGTACGGCTACACCTTC. Its translation is CASSNLQAYGYTF. The chain uses TRBV28 and TRBJ1-2, with D perhaps TRBD1 (5 bases). The CDR3 has 13 residues. Germline CDR1 and CDR2: MDHEN and SYDVKM. Trimming removed 5 bases at V and 8 bases at J, with 15 bases between.

V is TRBV28 and J is TRBJ2-1; 10 bases are shared with TRBD1. The trim removed 9 bases at V and 4 bases at J, leaving 3 bases unmatched. CDR1 is MDHEN, CDR2 SYDVKM, per germline. This CDR3 region has 13 residues. In DNA, the CDR3 is TGTGCCAGTTGGGACAGGGGTTACAATGAGCAGTTCTTC. This sequence encodes CASWDRGYNEQFF.

This chain uses TRBV28 with TRBJ1-3; 7 bases agree with TRBD1. The V gene's germline CDR1 is MDHEN and CDR2 SYDVKM. V shed 5 bases, J shed 0 bases, and the junction held 4 bases outside the gene matches. The CDR3 totals 15 residues. The CDR3 spells CASSVYRGSGNTIYF. In DNA form, the CDR3 reads TGTGCCAGCAGTGTTTACAGGGGCTCTGGAAACACCATATATTTT. The full variable domain, in which reference TRBV28 and TRBJ1-3 provide the parts outside the CDR3, is DVKVTQSSRYLVKRTGEKVFLECVQDMDHENMFWYRQDPGLGLRLIYFSYDVKMKEKGDIPEGYSVSREKKERFSLILESASTNQTSMYLCASSVYRGSGNTIYFGEGSWLTVV.

CDR3: CASSYYQGQYNSPLHF. CDR3 DNA sequence: TGTGCCAGCAGTTACTACCAGGGACAATATAATTCACCCCTCCACTTT. V and J are TRBV6-5 and TRBJ1-6; D is possibly TRBD1 (6 bases). Germline V gene sequence: CDR1 MNHEY, CDR2 SVGAGI. With 1 base removed from V and 4 bases from J, the gap between germline ends came to 11 bases. The CDR3 has 16 amino acids.

The gene calls are TRBV9 and TRBJ2-3; D is perhaps TRBD1 (6 bases). This CDR3 is 15 amino acids long. CDR1 SGDLS and CDR2 YYNGEE come from the germline V gene. V was trimmed by 4 bases and J by 6 bases, leaving 18 bases between them. DNA for the CDR3: TGTGCCAGCAGCCTTTGGGGGCTCCAGAGGGATACGCAGTATTTT. Its translation is CASSLWGLQRDTQYF.

This chain uses TRBV5-1 with TRBJ1-2, with 9 bases fitting TRBD1. Germline V gene sequence: CDR1 SGHRS, CDR2 YFSETQ. The junction had 4 bases not matched to a gene; V was cut back by 0 bases and J by 1 base. The CDR3 covers 16 residues. Written as DNA, the CDR3 is TGCGCCAGCAGCTTGGACAGGGGGCCCGATAACTATGGCTACACCTTC. As protein: CASSLDRGPDNYGYTF.

The chain couples TRBV9 to TRBJ2-5; 9 positions match TRBD2. The trim removed 1 base at V and 5 bases at J, leaving 3 bases unmatched. Per germline, CDR1 SGDLS and CDR2 YYNGEE. This CDR3 contains 14 residues. CDR3: CASSVSGGHETQYF. CDR3 in DNA: TGTGCCAGCAGCGTAAGCGGGGGGCACGAGACCCAGTACTTC.

The chain combines TRBV2 with TRBJ2-3; the match to TRBD2 covers 10 bases. Germline trimming cut 4 bases from V and 4 bases from J; bases unmatched to any gene: 8. Germline CDR1 SNHLY, CDR2 FYNNEI. CDR3 length equals 16 residues. CDR3 bases: TGTGCCAGCAGTGCCCGTCTAGCGGGAGCCGCAGATACGCAGTATTTT. It is translated as CASSARLAGAADTQYF.

This chain joins TRBV7-2 and TRBJ2-2; D may be TRBD2 (6 bases). V was pared by 0 bases and J by 0 bases, with 8 bases between. The germline V gene has CDR1 SGHTA and CDR2 FQGNSA. The CDR3 length is 16 residues. The CDR3 protein is CASSLARDTNTGELFF. CDR3 nucleotides: TGTGCCAGCAGCTTAGCGCGGGATACGAACACCGGGGAGCTGTTTTTT.

Comment on this clone: In the same sample, other DNA sequences code for this CDR3. This chain links TRBV30 with TRBJ1-2; D remains unclear. The V and J ends lost 2 bases and 3 bases respectively, with 7 bases between them. CDR1 and CDR2 from the germline V gene are GTSNPN and SVGIG (reference sequence). The CDR3 extends over 12 amino acids. CDR3 amino acids: CAWSSTDYGYTF. The CDR3 nucleotides read TGTGCCTGGAGTTCCACAGACTATGGCTACACCTTC.

This chain links TRBV5-3 with TRBJ2-2, with 7 bases that match TRBD2. TRBV5-3 is classed as an ORF, of uncertain function. This CDR3 is 14 amino acids long. J lost 1 base, V lost 10 bases, and 7 bases had no gene match. CDR3 in DNA: TGTGCCCTGTGGATAGCGGGGAACACCGGGGAGCTGTTTTTT. Its translation: CALWIAGNTGELFF.

The gene calls are TRBV19 and TRBJ1-2, with 7 nucleotides matching TRBD1. Losses at the gene ends were 3 bases for V and 7 bases for J; bases not matched to a gene: 5. The CDR3 extends over 13 amino acids. Germline V gives CDR1 LNHDA, CDR2 SQIVND (reference sequence). CDR3 in DNA: TGTGCCAGTAGTATTGGACAGGCTGCTGGCTACACCTTC. This translates into CASSIGQAAGYTF.

V usage is TRBV7-6 and J usage is TRBJ2-2, with a possible D match to TRBD2 (6 bases). Trimming took off 4 bases at V and 2 bases at J, with 11 bases between the two ends. This CDR3 region has 15 residues. The germline CDR1 and CDR2 sequences are SGHVS and FNYEAQ. CDR3 loop: CASSSGTYNTGELFF. The CDR3 region has the DNA TGTGCCAGCAGCTCCGGGACTTATAACACCGGGGAGCTGTTTTTT.

The chain has TRBV6-5 and TRBJ1-1, with 9 nucleotides matching TRBD1. Germline V gives CDR1 MNHEY, CDR2 SVGAGI. Trimming removed 7 bases from V and 6 bases from J; junction bases left unmatched: 12. The CDR3 has 15 amino acids. Written as DNA, the CDR3 is TGTGCCAGCAAATCGACAGGGGGTTCTGGCGCTGAAGCTTTCTTT. It codes for CASKSTGGSGAEAFF.

The chain joins TRBV15 to TRBJ2-5; D unclear. CDR3 length: 13 amino acids. Trimming took off 7 bases at V and 6 bases at J, with 15 bases between the two ends. Germline V gene data show CDR1 as LNHNV and CDR2 as YYDKDF (reference sequence). CDR3 region: CATTTFLGKTQYF. The DNA for the CDR3 is TGTGCCACCACTACCTTCCTTGGAAAGACCCAGTACTTC. The whole variable domain, remainder taken from reference TRBV15 and TRBJ2-5, is DAMVIQNPRYQVTQFGKPVTLSCSQTLNHNVMYWYQQKSSQAPKLLFHYYDKDFNNEADTPDNFQSRRPNTSFCFLDIRSPGLGDTAMYLCATTTFLGKTQYFGPGTRLLVL.

On this clone: In the same sample, other DNA sequences code for this CDR3. The chain links TRBV2 to TRBJ2-7, with D hard to call. V was trimmed by 3 bases and J by 4 bases, leaving 7 bases between them. In germline, CDR1 is SNHLY, CDR2 FYNNEI. The CDR3 is made up of 12 amino acids. As DNA, the CDR3 is TGTGCCAGCAGTGAGGAGCGATACGAGCAGTACTTC. This encodes CASSEERYEQYF.

This chain connects TRBV5-5 to TRBJ1-2; 8 positions agree with TRBD1. CDR1 and CDR2 (germline): SGHKS, YYEKEE (reference sequence). The CDR3 totals 16 residues. V lost 1 base and J lost 7; bases outside the gene matches: 12. The CDR3 sequence is CASSLNPGQGPLGYTF. In nucleotides, the CDR3 is TGTGCCAGCAGCTTGAATCCCGGACAGGGACCCCTTGGCTACACCTTC.

V gene TRBV6-6 combines with J gene TRBJ1-4, with D hard to call. This CDR3 is 16 amino acids long. V lost 6 bases to trimming and J lost 3 bases, with 17 bases between them. Germline V gene lookup returns CDR1 MNHNY and CDR2 SVGAGI (reference sequence). The CDR3 region is CASRRTDGWANEKLFF. The DNA of the CDR3 is TGTGCCAGCAGACGGACGGACGGCTGGGCTAATGAAAAACTGTTTTTT.